This T cell receptor beta chain comes out of a study of blood T cell repertoires in COVID-19. Study context: Sites across the United States, Italy and Spain contributed samples from acute and convalescent COVID-19.

This CDR3 has 12 amino acids. Germline loops: CDR1 MNHEY, CDR2 SVGAGI. J was trimmed by 6 bases and V by 6 bases; bases with no gene match: 2. Original handling: Counts of nucleated cells, estimated from reference gene primer amplification, were obtained. Data came from immunoSEQ multiplex PCR; TCRdb stores just in-frame clones and leaves some out. For V, J and clone size, that table is used; D and trimming come from the DNA. This table has fewer than 150,000 clones, roughly 86% appearing once. The genes are TRBV6-5 and TRBJ1-1, with 9 nucleotides matching TRBD1. Sample: peripheral blood. The sequence came from a man aged 50 to 59 with active or convalescent COVID-19. This CDR3 is CASRQGAAEAFF. The CDR3 DNA is TGTGCCAGCAGACAGGGGGCAGCTGAAGCTTTCTTT.